These T cell receptor beta chains were read from a single sample in a study of cytomegalovirus exposure and HLA in healthy donors. Here immunoSEQ multiplex PCR was the method, and the copy in TCRdb shows in-frame clones only, minus some. The sample includes 270,000 or so clones, over 90% of them seen just once. The sample comprised PBMCs. These receptors all come from a girl aged 2 to 9 in good health and CMV-seronegative. Each CDR3 is given with its conserved first and last residue. The D gene is left open where the match is weak. Clone size is not always given. Where it is, it says once, few, many or a class for expanded clones.

d_call: TRBD1
cdr3_length: 15
clone_size: -
v_call: TRBV11-2
j_call: TRBJ1-1
cdr3_nt: TGTGCCAGCAGCTTGGACAGGGGTAGTTACACTGAAGCTTTCTTT
cdr3_aa: CASSLDRGSYTEAFF

d_call: -
cdr3_length: 17
clone_size: -
v_call: TRBV6-1
j_call: TRBJ2-3
cdr3_nt: TGTGCCAGCAGTGAGTCCAGCACGACAACTAGCACAGATACGCAGTATTTT
cdr3_aa: CASSESSTTTSTDTQYF

d_call: -
cdr3_length: 15
clone_size: -
v_call: TRBV6-5
j_call: TRBJ1-6
cdr3_nt: TGTGCCAGCAGTACGGCAGGGGTGATCGGTTCACCCCTCCACTTT
cdr3_aa: CASSTAGVIGSPLHF

d_call: TRBD1
cdr3_length: 12
clone_size: -
v_call: TRBV30
j_call: TRBJ1-6
cdr3_nt: TGTGCCTGGAGTAGGGGGCAATCACCCCTCCACTTT
cdr3_aa: CAWSRGQSPLHF

d_call: -
cdr3_length: 13
clone_size: -
v_call: TRBV6-4
j_call: TRBJ1-2
cdr3_nt: TGTGCCAGCAGTCCCCTTACCGGGGGAGGCTACACCTTC
cdr3_aa: CASSPLTGGGYTF

d_call: -
cdr3_length: 15
clone_size: -
v_call: TRBV2
j_call: TRBJ1-1
cdr3_nt: TGTGCCAGCAGTGAAGTCGGGGGGGTTGGCACTGAAGCTTTCTTT
cdr3_aa: CASSEVGGVGTEAFF

d_call: TRBD2
cdr3_length: 18
clone_size: -
v_call: TRBV5-5
j_call: TRBJ2-7
cdr3_nt: TGTGCCAGCAGCCCGGGACTAGCGGGAGTGTGGGGCTCCTACGAGCAGTACTTC
cdr3_aa: CASSPGLAGVWGSYEQYF

d_call: TRBD1
cdr3_length: 14
clone_size: -
v_call: TRBV6-6
j_call: TRBJ1-2
cdr3_nt: TGTGCCAGCAGTGGGGACAGGGGCAACTATGGCTACACCTTC
cdr3_aa: CASSGDRGNYGYTF

d_call: TRBD1
cdr3_length: 15
clone_size: once
v_call: TRBV6-5
j_call: TRBJ1-6
cdr3_nt: TGTGCCAGCAGTCCGGGACAGTCCTATAATTCACCCCTCCACTTT
cdr3_aa: CASSPGQSYNSPLHF

d_call: -
cdr3_length: 16
clone_size: -
v_call: TRBV29-1
j_call: TRBJ2-1
cdr3_nt: TGCAGCGTTGAGTGGACGGGGGAACGTTCCTACAATGAGCAGTTCTTC
cdr3_aa: CSVEWTGERSYNEQFF

d_call: -
cdr3_length: 15
clone_size: -
v_call: TRBV7-9
j_call: TRBJ2-7
cdr3_nt: TGTGCCAGCAGCTTAGGTAGCCAGGGGTTTTACGAGCAGTACTTC
cdr3_aa: CASSLGSQGFYEQYF

d_call: TRBD2
cdr3_length: 13
clone_size: -
v_call: TRBV11-2
j_call: TRBJ2-7
cdr3_nt: TGTGCCAGCAGCCGGGGACTAGCTTACGAGCAGTACTTC
cdr3_aa: CASSRGLAYEQYF

d_call: -
cdr3_length: 11
clone_size: -
v_call: TRBV20-1
j_call: TRBJ2-3
cdr3_nt: TGCAGTGCTAAGCGCACAGATACGCAGTATTTT
cdr3_aa: CSAKRTDTQYF

d_call: TRBD2
cdr3_length: 14
clone_size: -
v_call: TRBV27
j_call: TRBJ2-1
cdr3_nt: TGTGCCAGCAGTTTATCGCGGGGGTTTCATGAGCAGTTCTTC
cdr3_aa: CASSLSRGFHEQFF

d_call: -
cdr3_length: 13
clone_size: -
v_call: TRBV19
j_call: TRBJ2-7
cdr3_nt: TGTGCCAGTAGTCCAGGGGTCGCCTACGAGCAGTACTTC
cdr3_aa: CASSPGVAYEQYF

d_call: -
cdr3_length: 16
clone_size: -
v_call: TRBV27
j_call: TRBJ2-1
cdr3_nt: TGTGCCAGCAGTTTAATGGTAGGGGCGTTTTATACTGAGCAGTTCTTC
cdr3_aa: CASSLMVGAFYTEQFF

d_call: -
cdr3_length: 14
clone_size: -
v_call: TRBV6-1
j_call: TRBJ1-1
cdr3_nt: TGTGCCAGCAGTGACCACAGTTTGAACACTGAAGCTTTCTTT
cdr3_aa: CASSDHSLNTEAFF

d_call: -
cdr3_length: 15
clone_size: -
v_call: TRBV9
j_call: TRBJ1-1
cdr3_nt: TGTGCCAGCAGCGTAGGCGGGAGATTGAACACTGAAGCTTTCTTT
cdr3_aa: CASSVGGRLNTEAFF

d_call: -
cdr3_length: 14
clone_size: -
v_call: TRBV6-1
j_call: TRBJ2-1
cdr3_nt: TGTGCCAGCAGTGAAGTCGGCAAGGCGGATGAGCAGTTCTTC
cdr3_aa: CASSEVGKADEQFF

d_call: TRBD1
cdr3_length: 15
clone_size: -
v_call: TRBV9
j_call: TRBJ2-2
cdr3_nt: TGTGCCAGCAGCGGAGACAGGGGGCGGGTCGGGGAGCTGTTTTTT
cdr3_aa: CASSGDRGRVGELFF

d_call: TRBD1
cdr3_length: 13
clone_size: -
v_call: TRBV5-1
j_call: TRBJ2-7
cdr3_nt: TGCGCCAGCAGCGGGGGACAGGGAGGCGAGCAGTACTTC
cdr3_aa: CASSGGQGGEQYF

d_call: -
cdr3_length: 11
clone_size: -
v_call: TRBV7-9
j_call: TRBJ2-7
cdr3_nt: TGTGCCAGCAACCAGGACAGCGAGCAGTACTTC
cdr3_aa: CASNQDSEQYF

d_call: -
cdr3_length: 14
clone_size: -
v_call: TRBV6-5
j_call: TRBJ1-1
cdr3_nt: TGTGCCAGCAGTTACTCGAGGATGAACACTGAAGCTTTCTTT
cdr3_aa: CASSYSRMNTEAFF

d_call: -
cdr3_length: 14
clone_size: -
v_call: TRBV6-5
j_call: TRBJ1-2
cdr3_nt: TGTGCCAGCAGTTGGAGCGGTTTTACTAAGAGCTACACCTTC
cdr3_aa: CASSWSGFTKSYTF

d_call: -
cdr3_length: 13
clone_size: -
v_call: TRBV11-1
j_call: TRBJ1-1
cdr3_nt: TGTGCCAGCAGATGGCAAGGGGGTTCTGAAGCTTTCTTT
cdr3_aa: CASRWQGGSEAFF

d_call: -
cdr3_length: 15
clone_size: -
v_call: TRBV6-5
j_call: TRBJ2-7
cdr3_nt: TGTGCCAGCAGTTACTCGGGCCAGTTCCCCTACGAGCAGTACTTC
cdr3_aa: CASSYSGQFPYEQYF

d_call: TRBD1
cdr3_length: 13
clone_size: once
v_call: TRBV6-5
j_call: TRBJ2-7
cdr3_nt: TGTGCCAGCAGTTACGCGACAGGGTACGAGCAGTACTTC
cdr3_aa: CASSYATGYEQYF

d_call: -
cdr3_length: 15
clone_size: -
v_call: TRBV13
j_call: TRBJ2-2
cdr3_nt: TGTGCCAGCAGCTTAATCCAGGGGTCCACCGGGGAGCTGTTTTTT
cdr3_aa: CASSLIQGSTGELFF

d_call: TRBD1
cdr3_length: 13
clone_size: -
v_call: TRBV5-4
j_call: TRBJ1-2
cdr3_nt: TGTGCCAGCAGCTCAAGGACAGGGGACGGCTACACCTTC
cdr3_aa: CASSSRTGDGYTF

d_call: -
cdr3_length: 14
clone_size: once
v_call: TRBV7-9
j_call: TRBJ1-3
cdr3_nt: TGTGCCAGCAGCTCCCCCGGGGCTGGAAACACCATATATTTT
cdr3_aa: CASSSPGAGNTIYF

d_call: -
cdr3_length: 16
clone_size: -
v_call: TRBV9
j_call: TRBJ2-5
cdr3_nt: TGTGCCAGCAGCGTAGCGGGTATGCTCGGCCAAGAGACCCAGTACTTC
cdr3_aa: CASSVAGMLGQETQYF

d_call: TRBD2
cdr3_length: 14
clone_size: once
v_call: TRBV7-9
j_call: TRBJ2-1
cdr3_nt: TGTGCCAGCAGCTTAGCGACTAGCCCCAATGAGCAGTTCTTC
cdr3_aa: CASSLATSPNEQFF

d_call: TRBD2
cdr3_length: 16
clone_size: -
v_call: TRBV4-1
j_call: TRBJ2-7
cdr3_nt: TGCGCCAGCAGCCAAGACTTAGCGGGAGGACTATACGAGCAGTACTTC
cdr3_aa: CASSQDLAGGLYEQYF

d_call: -
cdr3_length: 16
clone_size: -
v_call: TRBV28
j_call: TRBJ1-5
cdr3_nt: TGTGCCAGCAGTTTTGGGGGCCAACCGTCGTATCAGCCCCAGCATTTT
cdr3_aa: CASSFGGQPSYQPQHF

d_call: TRBD1
cdr3_length: 15
clone_size: -
v_call: TRBV28
j_call: TRBJ1-2
cdr3_nt: TGTGCCAGCAGTATGACAGGGGGCGGAAGCTATGGCTACACCTTC
cdr3_aa: CASSMTGGGSYGYTF

d_call: TRBD1
cdr3_length: 15
clone_size: -
v_call: TRBV30
j_call: TRBJ1-1
cdr3_nt: TGTGCCTGCCGGCGACAGGGGGCGATGAACACTGAAGCTTTCTTT
cdr3_aa: CACRRQGAMNTEAFF

d_call: -
cdr3_length: 12
clone_size: -
v_call: TRBV11-2
j_call: TRBJ2-3
cdr3_nt: TGTGCCAGCAGCTCGGGGACAGATACGCAGTATTTT
cdr3_aa: CASSSGTDTQYF

d_call: TRBD1
cdr3_length: 14
clone_size: -
v_call: TRBV7-8
j_call: TRBJ2-7
cdr3_nt: TGTGCCAGCAGCTTAGGGACAGGGGTCGGCGAGCAGTACTTC
cdr3_aa: CASSLGTGVGEQYF

d_call: -
cdr3_length: 14
clone_size: -
v_call: TRBV27
j_call: TRBJ1-1
cdr3_nt: TGTGCCAGCCGACTCGGGGGTGCCCGCACTGAAGCTTTCTTT
cdr3_aa: CASRLGGARTEAFF

d_call: -
cdr3_length: 14
clone_size: -
v_call: TRBV12-5
j_call: TRBJ2-1
cdr3_nt: TGTGCTAGTGGTTTAGCGGAGTTATACAATGAGCAGTTCTTC
cdr3_aa: CASGLAELYNEQFF

d_call: -
cdr3_length: 15
clone_size: -
v_call: TRBV30
j_call: TRBJ1-5
cdr3_nt: TGTGCCTGGAGTGTGGGGGGGAGCTTCGGTCAGCCCCAGCATTTT
cdr3_aa: CAWSVGGSFGQPQHF

d_call: -
cdr3_length: 15
clone_size: -
v_call: TRBV7-8
j_call: TRBJ2-3
cdr3_nt: TGTGCCAGCAGCTTAGGACAACGCCGATCAGATACGCAGTATTTT
cdr3_aa: CASSLGQRRSDTQYF

d_call: -
cdr3_length: 16
clone_size: -
v_call: TRBV10-3
j_call: TRBJ1-1
cdr3_nt: TGTGCCATCAGTGAGTCGGTCCCCGGGGGTGGCACTGAAGCTTTCTTT
cdr3_aa: CAISESVPGGGTEAFF

d_call: -
cdr3_length: 10
clone_size: -
v_call: TRBV20-1
j_call: TRBJ2-7
cdr3_nt: TGCAGTGCTACAGGGGACGAGCAGTACTTC
cdr3_aa: CSATGDEQYF

d_call: -
cdr3_length: 13
clone_size: once
v_call: TRBV6-4
j_call: TRBJ1-5
cdr3_nt: TGTGCCAGCAGTCAAGAGCTCGGTCAGCCCCAGCATTTT
cdr3_aa: CASSQELGQPQHF

d_call: -
cdr3_length: 14
clone_size: -
v_call: TRBV11-2
j_call: TRBJ2-1
cdr3_nt: TGTGCCAGCAGCTCGGGGTATGATATTAGTGAGCAGTTCTTC
cdr3_aa: CASSSGYDISEQFF

d_call: TRBD2
cdr3_length: 15
clone_size: once
v_call: TRBV28
j_call: TRBJ2-1
cdr3_nt: TGTGCCAGCAGTTTATTGGCTAGCGGGGGTTATGAGCAGTTCTTC
cdr3_aa: CASSLLASGGYEQFF

d_call: -
cdr3_length: 11
clone_size: -
v_call: TRBV28
j_call: TRBJ1-2
cdr3_nt: TGTGCCAGCAGGGAGGGATTTGGCTACACCTTC
cdr3_aa: CASREGFGYTF

d_call: TRBD1
cdr3_length: 14
clone_size: -
v_call: TRBV5-1
j_call: TRBJ2-7
cdr3_nt: TGCGCCAGCAGCGCAGGGACAGGGGGAGACGAGCAGTACTTC
cdr3_aa: CASSAGTGGDEQYF